This T cell receptor beta chain was retrieved from a study of blood T cell repertoires in COVID-19. CDR1 is LGHNA and CDR2 is YSLEER in the germline V gene. The V and J ends lost 1 base and 3 bases, in that order; junction bases with no gene match: 2. The CDR3 sequence is 15 residues long. Symptom resolution, clearance, or two negative PCRs marked donors in Cohort 3 as recovered. Libraries were prepared by immunoSEQ multiplex PCR; TCRdb keeps only in-frame clonotypes and omits some of them. The sample records 300,000 to 350,000 clones, about nine tenths being singletons. This clone was recorded once. The receptor was derived from a woman aged 18 to 35 who had recovered from COVID-19. The chain is built from TRBV4-3 and TRBJ2-1; TRBD1 aligns across 8 bases. The sample was PBMCs or T cells enriched from blood (not recorded which). The CDR3 region is CASSQGTGYYNEQFF. CDR3 nucleotides: TGCGCCAGCAGCCAAGGGACAGGGTACTACAATGAGCAGTTCTTC.